These 24 T cell receptor beta chains were all obtained from the same sample, sequenced in a study of response to subunit inactivated influenza vaccine. TCRdb recomputed calls from the RT-PCR reads with MiXCR, one row per CDR3 protein. The profile shows about 650,000 distinct CDR3 sequences, 15% to 17% of them singletons. The sequences come from PBMCs from blood, collected about 12 days after vaccination. The receptors were gathered from a man in his fifties who received an inactivated influenza vaccine.

J is TRBJ2-7 and V is TRBV15, with a tentative D call TRBD1 (6 bases). V was shortened by 0 bases and J by 3 bases, with 12 bases between the two germline ends. Germline V gene lookup returns CDR1 LNHNV and CDR2 YYDKDF (reference sequence). The CDR3 covers 15 residues. CDR3 nucleotides: TGTGCCACCAGCAGAGACCGGGACAAAGGCTACGAGCAGTACTTC. Encoded protein: CATSRDRDKGYEQYF.

The gene calls are TRBV4-2 and TRBJ2-2; the D call may be TRBD1 or TRBD2 (5 bases each). The V and J ends lost 0 bases and 3 bases respectively, with 11 bases between them. Germline V gives CDR1 LGHNA, CDR2 YNFKEQ. The CDR3 contains 16 residues. CDR3 DNA sequence: TGTGCCAGCAGCCAAGAACCGAGGGGAGACACCGGGGAGCTGTTTTTT. This translates into CASSQEPRGDTGELFF.

This clonotype was seen once. The CDR3 DNA reads as TGCAGTGCTAGGGAGGACGGATATGGCTACACCTTC. Protein product: CSAREDGYGYTF. The V gene is TRBV20-1, the J gene TRBJ1-2; unclear D gene. This CDR3 comprises 12 residues. The V gene lost 3 bases and the J gene lost 5 bases, with 10 bases spanning the gap. Germline CDR1 is DFQATT and CDR2 is SNEGSKA (reference sequence).

The table lists this clonotype with a few counts. The gene calls are TRBV5-1 and TRBJ2-5, with D tentatively TRBD1 (6 bases). The CDR3 is made up of 14 amino acids. Looked up from germline, CDR1 is SGHRS and CDR2 is YFSETQ. V dropped 0 bases and J dropped 8 bases, with 14 bases sitting between them. The chain's CDR3 is CASSLEGVRGTQYF. As DNA, the CDR3 is TGCGCCAGCAGCTTGGAGGGGGTCCGGGGCACCCAGTACTTC.

This clonotype has only a few counts. The V and J genes are TRBV5-1 and TRBJ2-1; 7 nucleotides line up with TRBD2. The CDR3 spans 15 residues. The V segment lost 4 bases and the J segment 6 bases; nucleotides outside the gene matches: 10. Germline-derived CDR1 and CDR2 are SGHRS and YFSETQ. The CDR3 reads CASSPRAGAFNEQFF. The CDR3 DNA is TGCGCCAGCAGCCCTCGCGCGGGAGCCTTCAATGAGCAGTTCTTC.

The sample holds a few counts of this clonotype. V usage is TRBV7-9 and J usage is TRBJ2-1; 11 nucleotides align to TRBD2. The CDR3 consists of 16 residues. V shed 5 bases and J 7 bases; nucleotides not matched to a gene: 10. The V gene's germline CDR1 is SEHNR and CDR2 FQNEAQ (reference sequence). This chain's CDR3 is CASSPGTSGPVNEQFF. Here the CDR3 DNA reads TGTGCCAGCAGCCCGGGGACTAGCGGACCGGTGAATGAGCAGTTCTTC. Filled out from reference TRBV7-9 and TRBJ2-1, the complete variable domain reads DTGVSQNPRHKITKRGQNVTFRCDPISEHNRLYWYRQTLGQGPEFLTYFQNEAQLEKSRLLSDRFSAERPKGSFSTLEIQRTEQGDSAMYLCASSPGTSGPVNEQFFGPGTRLTVL.

This clonotype showed up just a few times. The chain uses TRBV28 and TRBJ1-2; 7 bases map to TRBD1. Germline CDR1 MDHEN, CDR2 SYDVKM. This CDR3 has 14 amino acids. Trimming at V came to 5 bases and at J to 7 bases, leaving 10 bases not matched to a gene. The CDR3 spells CASSTRQGTFGYTF. DNA for the CDR3: TGTGCCAGCAGTACCCGACAGGGAACGTTTGGCTACACCTTC.

The J gene is TRBJ2-5, the V gene TRBV6-1; 8 bases align to TRBD1. The CDR3 runs to 15 residues. V trimming: 6 bases; J trimming: 3 bases; junction bases outside the gene matches: 9. Germline V gene data show CDR1 as MNHNS and CDR2 as SASEGT. The CDR3 spells CASRPLGTGKETQYF. CDR3 bases: TGTGCCAGCAGACCACTAGGGACAGGAAAAGAGACCCAGTACTTC.

The V gene is TRBV4-2, the J gene TRBJ2-7; D unresolved. V gave up 0 bases and J gave up 0 bases, with 9 bases separating them. The CDR3 loop spans 15 amino acids. Germline CDR1 and CDR2: LGHNA and YNFKEQ. The CDR3 loop reads CASSQEHRSSYEQYF. CDR3 DNA sequence: TGTGCCAGCAGCCAAGAACACAGAAGCTCCTACGAGCAGTACTTC.

This clonotype was seen a handful of times. V is TRBV4-3 and J is TRBJ2-5, with D tentatively TRBD2 (6 bases). The V gene's germline CDR1 is LGHNA and CDR2 YSLEER. Between the trimmed V and J ends, which lost 0 bases and 0 bases, there was a span of 8 bases. The CDR3 length is 15 residues. The CDR3 loop is CASSQDWTNQETQYF. As DNA, the CDR3 is TGCGCCAGCAGCCAAGATTGGACTAACCAAGAGACCCAGTACTTC.

This chain joins TRBV10-3 and TRBJ2-1, with 7 positions matching TRBD1. Germline V gene sequence: CDR1 ENHRY, CDR2 SYGVKD. This CDR3 spans 15 amino acids. V trimming: 6 bases; J trimming: 1 base; junction bases outside the gene matches: 6. CDR3 amino acids: CAISAPTGSYNEQFF. The CDR3 nucleotides are TGTGCCATCAGCGCACCGACAGGGTCCTACAATGAGCAGTTCTTC.

This clonotype turned up a few times. The chain recombines TRBV5-1 with TRBJ2-7; maybe TRBD2 (6 bases). Germline CDR1 SGHRS, CDR2 YFSETQ. Trimming pared 0 bases from V and 6 bases from J, leaving 10 bases between. The CDR3 spans 13 residues. CDR3 sequence: CASSLDYGGEQYF. CDR3 sequence (DNA): TGCGCCAGCAGCTTGGATTACGGGGGCGAGCAGTACTTC.

The chain carries TRBV15 and TRBJ2-3; 7 bases fit TRBD2. Germline V gene sequence: CDR1 LNHNV, CDR2 YYDKDF (reference sequence). The trim removed 0 bases at V and 1 base at J, leaving 7 bases unmatched. This CDR3 is built from 17 residues. The CDR3 loop is CATSRDRASGRTDTQYF. The CDR3 DNA reads TGTGCCACCAGCAGAGATCGGGCTAGCGGTCGCACAGATACGCAGTATTTT.

The rearrangement links TRBV20-1 to TRBJ2-3; 9 bases align to TRBD2. This CDR3 contains 15 residues. The germline V gene encodes CDR1 DFQATT and CDR2 SNEGSKA (reference sequence). V shed 4 bases and J 2 bases; nucleotides not matched to a gene: 7. The CDR3 is CSATIAGAFTDTQYF. The CDR3 DNA is TGCAGTGCTACTATAGCGGGGGCGTTCACAGATACGCAGTATTTT.

The rearrangement links TRBV6-5 to TRBJ1-1; possibly TRBD1 for D (6 bases). The CDR3 length is 14 residues. Germline CDR1 reads MNHEY; CDR2 reads SVGAGI. V was shortened by 4 bases and J by 0 bases, with 9 bases between the two germline ends. The CDR3 DNA reads TGTGCCAGCAGTTCCAGGACAGTGAACACTGAAGCTTTCTTT. Its protein product is CASSSRTVNTEAFF.

In regard to this clonotype: At one end, the junction sequence differs from germline, possibly due to a read error. J is TRBJ1-4 and V is TRBV28, with 10 bases identical to TRBD1. Germline CDR1 MDHEN, CDR2 SYDVKM. There are 14 residues in the CDR3. The CDR3 protein is CASSLGTGDEKLLF. CDR3 DNA sequence: TGTGCCAGCAGTTTAGGGACAGGGGATGAAAAACTGCTTTTT.

DNA of the CDR3: TGTGCCAGCTCACTCAGGGTCGCCGCAGATACGCAGTATTTT. This translates into CASSLRVAADTQYF. The genes are TRBV18 and TRBJ2-3; possibly TRBD1 for D (5 bases). The germline V gene encodes CDR1 KGHSH and CDR2 LQKENI. CDR3 length: 14 amino acids. The V gene lost 4 bases and the J gene lost 4 bases, with 12 bases spanning the gap.

This clonotype came up a few times. The CDR3 nucleotides are TGTGCCAGCAGTTACTCGACTGCTAGAGAGGGGTACTTC. It is translated as CASSYSTAREGYF. This chain links TRBV6-2 or TRBV6-3 with TRBJ2-7; the D gene is possibly TRBD2 (5 bases). The germline V gene has CDR1 MNHEY and CDR2 SVGEGT. Trimming shortened V by 0 bases and J by 12 bases, and 15 bases separated the two germline ends. The CDR3 spans 13 residues.

This clonotype was counted between two and nine times. The chain employs TRBV9 and TRBJ1-2; TRBD1 is a possible D gene (6 bases). V was clipped by 3 bases and J by 10 bases, with 22 bases between them. Germline V gene data show CDR1 as SGDLS and CDR2 as YYNGEE. This CDR3 contains 15 residues. The CDR3 protein is CASSGGQSRVYLYTF. In DNA form, the CDR3 reads TGTGCCAGCAGCGGGGGGCAGAGCCGAGTGTACCTCTACACCTTC.

This chain joins TRBV15 and TRBJ2-7, with no clear D. The germline gives CDR1 LNHNV, CDR2 YYDKDF (reference sequence). The length of the CDR3 is 17 residues. V lost 0 bases and J 3 bases, leaving 18 bases between the germline ends. DNA of the CDR3: TGTGCCACCAGCAGAGATTTGCGGCGATTAGGTTACTACGAGCAGTACTTC. Protein sequence: CATSRDLRRLGYYEQYF. The entire variable domain, with the rest obtained from reference TRBV15 and TRBJ2-7, is as follows: DAMVIQNPRYQVTQFGKPVTLSCSQTLNHNVMYWYQQKSSQAPKLLFHYYDKDFNNEADTPDNFQSRRPNTSFCFLDIRSPGLGDTAMYLCATSRDLRRLGYYEQYFGPGTRLTVT.

The chain is built from TRBV10-2 and TRBJ2-3; a weak D match, TRBD1 (6 bases). V was trimmed by 0 bases and J by 1 base, leaving 11 bases between them. In germline, CDR1 is WSHSY, CDR2 SAAADI. CDR3 length: 16 residues. The CDR3 DNA follows: TGCGCCAGCAGTGAGTCGTCAGGGGCCCGCACAGATACGCAGTATTTT. This sequence encodes CASSESSGARTDTQYF.

The chain recombines TRBV15 with TRBJ2-7; 11 bases agree with TRBD1. V was pared by 1 base and J by 3 bases, with 2 bases of the junction left unmatched. Germline loops: CDR1 LNHNV, CDR2 YYDKDF (reference sequence). The CDR3 runs 15 residues. CDR3 region: CATSRGDRGNYEQYF. The CDR3 DNA follows: TGTGCCACCAGCAGAGGGGACAGGGGGAACTACGAGCAGTACTTC.

The CDR3, as DNA: TGTGCCAGCAGCTTCGGTGTTGCAGATACGCAGTATTTT. It yields the protein CASSFGVADTQYF. The rearrangement uses TRBV7-9 and TRBJ2-3; no definite D call. V lost 3 bases and J 4 bases, leaving 8 bases between the germline ends. CDR1 and CDR2 from the germline V gene are SEHNR and FQNEAQ (reference sequence). CDR3 length equals 13 residues.

The chain combines TRBV12-3 or TRBV12-4 with TRBJ1-2; D gene ambiguous. Trimming cost V 5 bases and J 2 bases, with 18 bases left between them. The CDR3 has 16 residues. The CDR3 loop is CASSPSNERGNYGYTF. The CDR3 DNA reads as TGTGCCAGCAGTCCTTCGAACGAGAGAGGGAACTATGGCTACACCTTC.